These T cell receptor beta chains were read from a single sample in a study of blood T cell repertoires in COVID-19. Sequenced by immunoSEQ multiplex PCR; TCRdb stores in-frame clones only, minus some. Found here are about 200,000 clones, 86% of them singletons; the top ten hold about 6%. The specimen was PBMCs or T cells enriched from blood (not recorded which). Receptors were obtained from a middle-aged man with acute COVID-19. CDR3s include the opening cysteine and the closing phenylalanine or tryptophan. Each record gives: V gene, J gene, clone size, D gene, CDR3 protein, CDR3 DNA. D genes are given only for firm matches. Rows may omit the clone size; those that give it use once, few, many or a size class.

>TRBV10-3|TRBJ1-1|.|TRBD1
CASVQGVYTEAFF
TGTGCGTCCGTCCAGGGGGTTTATACTGAAGCTTTCTTT
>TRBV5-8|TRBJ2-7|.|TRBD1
CASSFRDRNREQYF
TGTGCCAGCAGCTTCCGGGACAGGAACCGGGAACAGTACTTC
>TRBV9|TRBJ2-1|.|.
CASSVESSPAHEQFF
TGTGCCAGCAGCGTAGAGAGTAGCCCGGCCCATGAGCAGTTCTTC
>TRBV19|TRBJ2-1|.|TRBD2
CASSISFGTSGGTAGNEQFF
TGTGCCAGTAGTATTTCGTTTGGGACTAGCGGGGGAACGGCTGGCAATGAGCAGTTCTTC
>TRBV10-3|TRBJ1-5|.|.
CAIVLARGGDQPQHF
TGTGCCATCGTCCTCGCTAGGGGAGGCGATCAGCCCCAGCATTTT
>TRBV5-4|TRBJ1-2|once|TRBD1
CASSPTSRDSGYGYTF
TGTGCCAGCAGTCCAACTTCCCGGGACAGCGGATATGGCTACACCTTC
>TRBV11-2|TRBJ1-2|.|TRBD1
CASSLGTGTGYGYTF
TGTGCCAGCAGCTTGGGGACAGGGACTGGGTATGGCTACACCTTC
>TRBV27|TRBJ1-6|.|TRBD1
CASSLSRQGANSPLHF
TGTGCCAGCAGTTTATCAAGACAGGGGGCTAATTCACCCCTCCACTTT
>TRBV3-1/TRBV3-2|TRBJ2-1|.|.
CASSQSANEQFF
TGTGCCAGCAGCCAATCTGCGAATGAGCAGTTCTTC
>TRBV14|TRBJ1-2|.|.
CASSQNGHAYGYTF
TGTGCCAGCAGCCAAAATGGACACGCCTATGGCTACACCTTC
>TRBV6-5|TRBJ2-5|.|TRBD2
CASSRGRGETQYF
TGTGCCAGCAGTCGAGGGAGGGGAGAGACCCAGTACTTC
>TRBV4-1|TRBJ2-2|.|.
CASSQGGNGLAGELFF
TGCGCCAGCAGCCAAGGCGGGAACGGGCTCGCCGGGGAGCTGTTTTTT
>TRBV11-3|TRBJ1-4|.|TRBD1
CASSLGGLGTDDEKLFF
TGTGCCAGCAGCTTAGGGGGTTTGGGGACAGACGATGAAAAACTGTTTTTT
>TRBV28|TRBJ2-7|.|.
CASSLRGEQYF
TGTGCCAGCAGTTTGAGGGGGGAGCAGTACTTC
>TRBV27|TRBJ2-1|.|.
CASSFGRKSEQFF
TGTGCCAGCAGTTTTGGGAGGAAGAGTGAGCAGTTCTTC
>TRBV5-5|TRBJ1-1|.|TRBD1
CASSLDGTGGPEAFF
TGTGCCAGCAGCTTGGACGGGACAGGGGGCCCTGAAGCTTTCTTT
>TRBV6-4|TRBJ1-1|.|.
CASSDGLSEAFF
TGTGCCAGCAGTGATGGGCTCTCGGAAGCTTTCTTT
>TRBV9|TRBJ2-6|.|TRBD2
CASSSSGGRSSGANVLTF
TGTGCCAGCAGCTCCAGCGGGGGACGGAGCTCTGGGGCCAACGTCCTGACTTTC
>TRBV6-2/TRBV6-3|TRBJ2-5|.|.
CASSYDIGGGETQYF
TGTGCCAGCAGTTACGACATTGGGGGAGGAGAGACCCAGTACTTC
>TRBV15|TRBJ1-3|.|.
CATSPSVGTAGNTIYF
TGTGCCACCAGCCCTAGTGTGGGTACCGCTGGAAACACCATATATTTT
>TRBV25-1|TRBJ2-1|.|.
CATIQNSYNEQFF
TGTGCCACCATCCAAAACTCCTACAATGAGCAGTTCTTC
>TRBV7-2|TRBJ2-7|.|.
CASSLVASYSYEQYF
TGTGCCAGCAGCTTAGTGGCTAGCTACTCCTACGAGCAGTACTTC
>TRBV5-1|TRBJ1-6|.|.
CASSRPTGNSPLHF
TGCGCCAGCTCCAGACCGACGGGGAATTCACCCCTCCACTTT
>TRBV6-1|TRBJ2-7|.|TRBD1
CASSTGQGITYEQYF
TGTGCCAGCAGTACCGGACAGGGTATTACCTACGAGCAGTACTTC
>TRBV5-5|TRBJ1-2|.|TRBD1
CASNTGQRNYGYTF
TGTGCCAGTAACACGGGACAGCGTAACTATGGCTACACCTTC
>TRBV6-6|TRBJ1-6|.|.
CASSQGILSPLHF
TGTGCCAGCAGCCAGGGAATATTATCACCCCTCCACTTT
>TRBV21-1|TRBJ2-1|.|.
CASSKVSSGRGDEQFF
TGTGCCAGCAGCAAAGTATCAAGCGGGAGGGGGGATGAGCAGTTCTTC
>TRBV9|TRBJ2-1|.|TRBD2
CASSVRGILAGYNEQFF
TGTGCCAGCAGCGTACGGGGGATCTTAGCGGGCTACAATGAGCAGTTCTTC
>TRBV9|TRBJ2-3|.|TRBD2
CASSVGLAGYASLTNTQYF
TGTGCCAGCAGCGTAGGGCTAGCGGGCTATGCCTCCCTTACTAATACGCAGTATTTT
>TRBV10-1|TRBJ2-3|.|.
CASSEGPSASTDTQYF
TGCGCCAGCAGTGAGGGTCCTAGCGCTAGCACAGATACGCAGTATTTT
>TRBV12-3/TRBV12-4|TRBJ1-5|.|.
CASTREDNQPQHF
TGTGCCAGCACGCGAGAGGACAATCAGCCCCAGCATTTT
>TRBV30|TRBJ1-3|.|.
CAWTREGWDTSGNTIYF
TGTGCCTGGACCCGTGAAGGTTGGGACACCTCTGGAAACACCATATATTTT
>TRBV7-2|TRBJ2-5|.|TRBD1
CASSAVGTGSQETQYF
TGTGCCAGCAGCGCCGTCGGGACAGGGAGTCAAGAGACCCAGTACTTC
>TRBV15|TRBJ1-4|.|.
CATSSRQTTNEKLFF
TGTGCCACCAGTTCTCGACAGACAACTAATGAAAAACTGTTTTTT
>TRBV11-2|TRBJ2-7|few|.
CASSPWGDLSYEQYF
TGTGCCAGCAGCCCCTGGGGGGACCTATCCTACGAGCAGTACTTC
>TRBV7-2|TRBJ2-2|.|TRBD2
CASSERTRMIVAGAGELFF
TGTGCCAGCAGCGAGCGGACACGGATGATCGTAGCGGGAGCCGGGGAGCTGTTTTTT
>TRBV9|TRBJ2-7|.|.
CASSVGPQDKQYF
TGTGCCAGCAGCGTGGGTCCACAGGATAAGCAGTACTTC
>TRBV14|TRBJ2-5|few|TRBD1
CASSQDSAGGAETQYF
TGTGCCAGCAGCCAAGATTCAGCAGGGGGCGCAGAGACCCAGTACTTC
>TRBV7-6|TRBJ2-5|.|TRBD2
CASSLAPEGGFETQYF
TGTGCCAGCAGCTTAGCACCGGAGGGAGGGTTTGAGACCCAGTACTTC
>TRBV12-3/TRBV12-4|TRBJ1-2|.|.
CASSGGGRDGYTF
TGTGCCAGCAGTGGCGGGGGAAGGGATGGCTACACCTTC
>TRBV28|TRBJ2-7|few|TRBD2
CASSSLAGVPYEQYF
TGTGCCAGCAGCTCACTAGCGGGAGTACCCTACGAGCAGTACTTC
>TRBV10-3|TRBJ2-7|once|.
CAITPGGASSSYEQYF
TGTGCCATCACCCCTGGAGGGGCCTCTTCTTCCTACGAGCAGTACTTC
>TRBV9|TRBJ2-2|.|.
CASSVNVGDTGELFF
TGTGCCAGCAGCGTAAATGTGGGAGACACCGGGGAGCTGTTTTTT
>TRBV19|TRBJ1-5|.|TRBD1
CASSIGGGGNQPQHF
TGTGCCAGTAGTATTGGAGGGGGCGGCAATCAGCCCCAGCATTTT
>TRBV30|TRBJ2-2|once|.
CAWSPLGRDTGELFF
TGTGCCTGGAGCCCCTTAGGGCGGGACACCGGGGAGCTGTTTTTT
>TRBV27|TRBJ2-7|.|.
CASSFFRGGSYEQYF
TGTGCCAGCAGTTTCTTCCGTGGGGGGTCCTACGAGCAGTACTTC